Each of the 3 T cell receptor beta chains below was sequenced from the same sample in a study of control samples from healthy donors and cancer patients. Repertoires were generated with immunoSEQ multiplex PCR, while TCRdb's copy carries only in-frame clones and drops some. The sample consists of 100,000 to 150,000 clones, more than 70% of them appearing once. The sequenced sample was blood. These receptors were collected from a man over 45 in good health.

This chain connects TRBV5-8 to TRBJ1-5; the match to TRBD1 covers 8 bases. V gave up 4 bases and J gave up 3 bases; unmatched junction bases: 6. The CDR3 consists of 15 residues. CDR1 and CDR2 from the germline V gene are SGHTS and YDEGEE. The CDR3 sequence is CASSEQGAHNQPQHF. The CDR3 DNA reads TGTGCCAGCAGCGAGCAGGGGGCCCACAATCAGCCCCAGCATTTT.

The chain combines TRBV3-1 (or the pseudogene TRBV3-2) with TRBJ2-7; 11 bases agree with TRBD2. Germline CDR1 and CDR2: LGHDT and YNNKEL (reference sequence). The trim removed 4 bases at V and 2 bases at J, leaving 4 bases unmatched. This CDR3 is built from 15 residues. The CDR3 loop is CASSLPSGGPYEQYF. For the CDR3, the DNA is TGTGCCAGCAGCCTACCTAGCGGGGGGCCCTACGAGCAGTACTTC.

As DNA, the CDR3 is TGTGCCAGCAGTTACTCCGGGGGGATCACAGATACGCAGTATTTT. It encodes CASSYSGGITDTQYF. The chain employs TRBV6-5 and TRBJ2-3; TRBD2 agrees at 7 bases. CDR3 size: 15 residues. The germline V gene has CDR1 MNHEY and CDR2 SVGAGI. J gave up 2 bases and V 0 bases, and 2 bases lay outside the gene matches.